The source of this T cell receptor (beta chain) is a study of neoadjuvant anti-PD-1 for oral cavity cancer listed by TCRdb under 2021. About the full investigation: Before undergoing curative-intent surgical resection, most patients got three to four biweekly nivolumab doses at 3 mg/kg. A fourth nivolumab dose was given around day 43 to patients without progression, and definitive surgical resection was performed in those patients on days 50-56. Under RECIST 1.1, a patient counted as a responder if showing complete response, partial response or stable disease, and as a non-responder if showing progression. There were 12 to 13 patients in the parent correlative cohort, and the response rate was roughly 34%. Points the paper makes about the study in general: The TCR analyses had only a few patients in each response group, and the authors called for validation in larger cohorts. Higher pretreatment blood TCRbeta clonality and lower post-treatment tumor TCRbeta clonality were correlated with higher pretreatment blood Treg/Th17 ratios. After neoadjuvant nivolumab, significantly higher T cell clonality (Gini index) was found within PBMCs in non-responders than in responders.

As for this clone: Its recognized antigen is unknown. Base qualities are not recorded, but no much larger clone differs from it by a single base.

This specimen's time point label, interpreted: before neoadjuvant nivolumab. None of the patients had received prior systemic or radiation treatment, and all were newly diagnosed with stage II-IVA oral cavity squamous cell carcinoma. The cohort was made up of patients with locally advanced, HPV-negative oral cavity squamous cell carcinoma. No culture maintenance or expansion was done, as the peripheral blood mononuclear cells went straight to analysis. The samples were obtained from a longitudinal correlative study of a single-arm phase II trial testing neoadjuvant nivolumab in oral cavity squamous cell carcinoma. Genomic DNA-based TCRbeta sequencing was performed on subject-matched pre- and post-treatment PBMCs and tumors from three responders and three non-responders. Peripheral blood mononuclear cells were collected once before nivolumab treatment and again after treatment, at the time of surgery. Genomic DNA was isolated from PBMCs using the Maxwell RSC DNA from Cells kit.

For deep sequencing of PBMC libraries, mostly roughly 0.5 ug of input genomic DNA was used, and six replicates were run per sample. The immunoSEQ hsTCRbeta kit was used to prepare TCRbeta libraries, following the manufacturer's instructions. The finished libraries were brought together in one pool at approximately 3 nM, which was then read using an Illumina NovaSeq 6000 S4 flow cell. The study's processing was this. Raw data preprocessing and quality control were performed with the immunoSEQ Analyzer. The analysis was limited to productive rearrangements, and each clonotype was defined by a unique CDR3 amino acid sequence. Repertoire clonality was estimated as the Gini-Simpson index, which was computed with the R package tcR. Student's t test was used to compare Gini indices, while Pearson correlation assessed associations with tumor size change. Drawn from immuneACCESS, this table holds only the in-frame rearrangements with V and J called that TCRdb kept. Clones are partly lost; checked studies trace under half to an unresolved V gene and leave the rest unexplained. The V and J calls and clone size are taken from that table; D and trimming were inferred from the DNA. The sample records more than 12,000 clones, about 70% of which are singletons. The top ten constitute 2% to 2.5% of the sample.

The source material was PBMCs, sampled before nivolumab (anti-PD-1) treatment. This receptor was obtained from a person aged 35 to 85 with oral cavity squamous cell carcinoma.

The CDR3 protein sequence reads: CASSSVSGGSTEAFF. The DNA sequence is as follows: TGTGCCAGCAGCTCTGTCTCCGGGGGCAGCACTGAAGCTTTCTTT. Recombination linked TRBV28 to TRBJ1-1; TRBD1 could be the D gene, as 6 bases match. CDR1 is given as MDHEN and CDR2 as SYDVKM, both from the germline V gene. Counted from cysteine to phenylalanine, this CDR3 has 15 amino acids. Here the CDR3 DNA is all that survives: 45 bases in frame from base 1. At the junction V is shortened by 6 bases and J by 4 bases, with 18 bases in between.